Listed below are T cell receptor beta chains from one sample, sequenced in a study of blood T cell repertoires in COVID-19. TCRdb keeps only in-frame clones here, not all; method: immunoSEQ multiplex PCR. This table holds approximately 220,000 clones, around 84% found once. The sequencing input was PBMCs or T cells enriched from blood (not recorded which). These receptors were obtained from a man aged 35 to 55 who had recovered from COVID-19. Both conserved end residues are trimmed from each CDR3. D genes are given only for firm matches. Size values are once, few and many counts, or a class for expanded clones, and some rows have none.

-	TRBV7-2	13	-	ASSWGGKSNQPQH
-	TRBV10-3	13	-	AISESAGVGTEAF
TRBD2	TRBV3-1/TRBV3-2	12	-	ASSAGLAAAGQF
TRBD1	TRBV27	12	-	ASSPGTGGREQY
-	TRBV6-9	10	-	ASSYQGTEQY
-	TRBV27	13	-	ASSPGGRVNTEAF
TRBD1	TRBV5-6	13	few	ASSLETGLGSPLH
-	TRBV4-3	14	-	ASSQDYRVDRREQF
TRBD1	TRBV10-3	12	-	AIRQGTRNTEAF
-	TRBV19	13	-	ASSIDYSNTGELF
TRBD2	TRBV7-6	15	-	ASSRTTTSGRTDTQY
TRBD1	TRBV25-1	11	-	ASSRTGLDEQY
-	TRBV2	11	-	ASMRGSQETQY
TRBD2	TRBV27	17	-	ASSPWSIAGGLRGDTQY
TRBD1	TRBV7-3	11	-	ASSTDRVNEQF
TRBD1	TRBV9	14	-	ASSVEGDSLLGEQY
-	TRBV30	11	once	AWTGLGNEKLF
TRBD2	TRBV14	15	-	ASSQEAREAGPDTQY
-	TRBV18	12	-	ASSPRSLRDTIY
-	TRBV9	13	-	ASSVGLAETYEQY
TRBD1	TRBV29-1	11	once	SVAGTENYGYT
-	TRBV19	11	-	ASSGTRQTEAF
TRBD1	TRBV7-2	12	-	ASSRQGAGETQY
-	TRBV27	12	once	ASSLEGPNSPLH
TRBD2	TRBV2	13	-	ASSGLAGAYNEQF
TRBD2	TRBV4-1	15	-	ASSSSVSSGNSYEQY
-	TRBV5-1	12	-	ASSLGGQSTEAF
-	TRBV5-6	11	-	ASSLEKQEKLF
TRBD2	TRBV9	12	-	ASSVSGSLDTQY
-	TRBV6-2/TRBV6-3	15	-	ASSHDPGRGYSYEQY
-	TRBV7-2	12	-	ASSLGETENGYT
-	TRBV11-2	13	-	ASSPEPGRGHEQY
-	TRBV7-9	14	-	ASSGGSGRNSYEQY